Below, 24 T cell receptor beta chains from the same sample are listed, as sequenced in a study of blood T cell repertoires in COVID-19. The data were produced by immunoSEQ multiplex PCR, yet TCRdb's version contains in-frame clones alone and is incomplete. The sample lists about 400,000 clones; roughly 90% were seen once. Material: PBMCs or T cells enriched from blood (not recorded which). Source of these receptors: a woman in her twenties or thirties who had recovered from COVID-19.

The genes are TRBV5-1 and TRBJ2-2; TRBD1 aligns across 9 bases. Germline values: CDR1 SGHRS, CDR2 YFSETQ. J was trimmed by 7 bases and V by 4 bases; bases with no gene match: 8. The CDR3 runs 15 residues. Written as DNA, the CDR3 is TGCGCCAGCAGCAGAACAGGGGGCAGTATCGGGGAGCTGTTTTTT. Translated, it gives CASSRTGGSIGELFF. Full variable domain (missing parts from reference TRBV5-1 and TRBJ2-2): KAGVTQTPRYLIKTRGQQVTLSCSPISGHRSVSWYQQTPGQGLQFLFEYFSETQRNKGNFPGRFSGRQFSNSRSEMNVSTLELGDSALYLCASSRTGGSIGELFFGEGSRLTVL.

CDR3 sequence: CASSESGQGYEQYF. CDR3 DNA: TGCGCCAGCAGTGAGTCAGGGCAGGGCTACGAGCAGTACTTC. The chain joins TRBV10-1 to TRBJ2-7; D may be TRBD1 (5 bases). Trimming took 0 bases from V and 3 from J, leaving 9 bases between them. The CDR3 contains 14 residues. In germline, CDR1 is WNHNN, CDR2 SYGVQD (reference sequence).

CDR3 loop: CAWSPLAGDETQYF. The CDR3 nucleotides read TGTGCCTGGAGCCCACTAGCGGGGGACGAGACCCAGTACTTC. This chain uses TRBV30 with TRBJ2-5; 11 bases are shared with TRBD2. From germline, CDR1 is GTSNPN and CDR2 SVGIG (reference sequence). V lost 3 bases, J lost 5 bases, and 5 bases stayed unmatched. The CDR3 has 14 amino acids.

The chain couples TRBV4-2 to TRBJ2-3, with 9 bases that match TRBD2. The V segment lost 0 bases and the J segment 1 base; nucleotides outside the gene matches: 5. The CDR3 covers 17 residues. CDR1 and CDR2 (germline): LGHNA, YNFKEQ. CDR3 in amino acids: CASSQDFLAGGTDTQYF. The CDR3, as DNA: TGTGCCAGCAGCCAAGACTTTTTAGCGGGAGGCACAGATACGCAGTATTTT.

This rearrangement joins TRBV11-2 to TRBJ1-2, with D possibly TRBD1 on 5 matching bases. Germline CDR1 is SGHAT and CDR2 is FQNNGV. CDR3 length: 14 residues. Trimming removed 7 bases at V and 1 base at J, with 13 bases between. The CDR3 sequence is CASTTGGGNYGYTF. CDR3 in DNA: TGTGCCAGCACCACCGGGGGGGGTAACTATGGCTACACCTTC.

CDR3 amino acids: CASSEHQANYGYTF. For the CDR3, the DNA is TGTGCCAGCAGTGAACATCAGGCTAACTATGGCTACACCTTC. V and J are TRBV6-1 and TRBJ1-2; D is unresolved. V shed 2 bases and J shed 0 bases, with 7 bases lying between them. CDR3 length: 14 residues. CDR1 MNHNS and CDR2 SASEGT come from the germline V gene.

This clone was seen a single time. The rearrangement uses TRBV6-5 and TRBJ2-3; D is unclear. This CDR3 has 10 amino acids. V lost 10 bases and J 5 bases, leaving 7 bases between the germline ends. Per germline, CDR1 MNHEY and CDR2 SVGAGI. Here the CDR3 reads CATQLDTQYF. For the CDR3, the DNA is TGTGCCACCCAACTAGATACGCAGTATTTT.

In nucleotides, the CDR3 is TGTGCCAGCAGCTTGGTCCAGGGGGGCAGTTCTGAAGCTTTCTTT. Translated: CASSLVQGGSSEAFF. The chain is built from TRBV5-4 and TRBJ1-1; 7 bases are a match to TRBD1. Germline lookup yields CDR1 SGHNT and CDR2 YYREEE (reference sequence). The CDR3 is made up of 15 amino acids. J gave up 6 bases and V 0 bases, and 8 bases lay outside the gene matches.

V and J are TRBV30 and TRBJ1-5, with 7 bases that match TRBD1. Trimming cost V 5 bases and J 7 bases; bases outside gene matches: 20. The germline gives CDR1 GTSNPN, CDR2 SVGIG (reference sequence). The CDR3 loop spans 17 amino acids. The CDR3 nucleotides are TGTGCCTGGCGTGCTTCGGGACAGCTATCACGGGGGCAGCCCCAGCATTTT. Protein: CAWRASGQLSRGQPQHF. The complete variable domain, with remaining parts taken from reference TRBV30 and TRBJ1-5, reads SQTIHQWPATLVQPVGSPLSLECTVEGTSNPNLYWYRQAAGRGLQLLFYSVGIGQISSEVPQNLSASRPQDRQFILSSKKLLLSDSGFYLCAWRASGQLSRGQPQHFGDGTRLSIL.

This clone was detected only once. The V and J genes are TRBV5-1 and TRBJ2-7; maybe TRBD2 (5 bases). Trimming stripped 2 bases from V and 2 bases from J, with 14 bases between. The CDR3 extends over 15 amino acids. The germline gives CDR1 SGHRS, CDR2 YFSETQ. CDR3 in DNA: TGCGCCAGCAGCTTTGGCTCGGGGTCCACCTACGAGCAGTACTTC. Translation: CASSFGSGSTYEQYF.

The chain uses TRBV27 and TRBJ2-7; the match to TRBD1 covers 9 bases. This CDR3 is built from 14 residues. V lost 6 bases and J lost 9; bases outside the gene matches: 12. CDR1 and CDR2 (germline): MNHEY, SMNVEV (reference sequence). CDR3 region: CASRQPGQGFMQYF. The CDR3 DNA follows: TGTGCCAGCAGACAACCCGGACAGGGGTTTATGCAGTACTTC.

The rearrangement joins TRBV4-3 to TRBJ2-2; D is perhaps TRBD2 (5 bases). CDR3 length equals 16 residues. V was trimmed by 3 bases and J by 0 bases, leaving 11 bases between them. The germline gives CDR1 LGHNA, CDR2 YSLEER. The CDR3 coding sequence is TGCGCCAGCAGCCACCTTGGAGCGGCGAACACCGGGGAGCTGTTTTTT. Translated: CASSHLGAANTGELFF.

The CDR3 here is CASNQQQGNTEAFF. In nucleotides, the CDR3 is TGTGCCAGCAACCAACAACAGGGGAACACTGAAGCTTTCTTT. The chain has TRBV27 and TRBJ1-1; TRBD1 might be the D (6 bases). This CDR3 has 14 amino acids. Trimming left V 7 bases short and J 1 base short, with 13 bases between. Germline V lookup: CDR1 MNHEY, CDR2 SMNVEV (reference sequence).

The CDR3 spells CAYLTGGFYGYTF. In DNA form, the CDR3 reads TGTGCCTACCTGACAGGGGGATTCTATGGCTACACCTTC. V is TRBV30 and J is TRBJ1-2; TRBD1 matches 9 bases. V was pared by 7 bases and J by 4 bases, with 7 bases of the junction left unmatched. CDR1 GTSNPN and CDR2 SVGIG come from the germline V gene (reference sequence). CDR3 length: 13 amino acids.

The rearrangement joins TRBV19 to TRBJ2-2; 9 bases are shared with TRBD2. The trim removed 5 bases at V and 6 bases at J, leaving 10 bases unmatched. The CDR3 has 16 amino acids. In germline, CDR1 is LNHDA, CDR2 SQIVND (reference sequence). The CDR3 region is CASSPPGAGGAGELFF. CDR3 coding DNA: TGTGCCAGTAGTCCTCCCGGTGCGGGAGGGGCCGGGGAGCTGTTTTTT.

The chain employs TRBV14 and TRBJ2-1, with a possible D match to TRBD2 (6 bases). V was trimmed by 3 bases and J by 0 bases, leaving 15 bases between them. Germline lookup yields CDR1 SGHDN and CDR2 FVKESK. The CDR3 is 17 residues long. CDR3 protein: CASSQRDRRSSYNEQFF. DNA for the CDR3: TGTGCCAGCAGCCAGCGGGACCGCAGGAGCTCCTACAATGAGCAGTTCTTC.

This clone came up once. The rearrangement uses TRBV6-2 or TRBV6-3 and TRBJ1-1; D might be TRBD1 (5 bases). V shed 0 bases and J shed 0 bases, with 17 bases lying between them. The CDR3 is made up of 18 amino acids. The germline gives CDR1 MNHEY, CDR2 SVGEGT. The chain's CDR3 is CASSYSIQGEKMNTEAFF. The CDR3 coding sequence is TGTGCCAGCAGTTACTCGATCCAGGGTGAGAAGATGAACACTGAAGCTTTCTTT.

This chain joins TRBV9 and TRBJ2-7; 8 bases are a match to TRBD2. V shed 3 bases and J 5 bases; nucleotides not matched to a gene: 10. CDR1 and CDR2 (germline): SGDLS, YYNGEE. This CDR3 contains 15 residues. The CDR3 DNA is TGTGCCAGCAGCGCAAGAGGCAGACTAGCGAACGAGCAGTACTTC. Translating gives CASSARGRLANEQYF.

The genes are TRBV7-6 and TRBJ1-6; 9 nucleotides align to TRBD1. The CDR3 has 15 amino acids. Losses at the gene ends were 1 base for V and 10 bases for J; bases not matched to a gene: 5. Germline assignment: CDR1 SGHVS and CDR2 FNYEAQ. CDR3 sequence: CASSLVGTGQSPLHF. The DNA of the CDR3 is TGTGCCAGCAGCTTAGTAGGGACAGGGCAATCACCCCTCCACTTT.

Here the CDR3 reads CASSITGGGGYTF. The DNA of the CDR3 is TGTGCCAGTAGTATAACAGGGGGCGGTGGCTACACCTTC. This rearrangement joins TRBV19 to TRBJ1-2; 9 bases are a match to TRBD1. Germline loops: CDR1 LNHDA, CDR2 SQIVND (reference sequence). V lost 2 bases and J lost 7; bases outside the gene matches: 2. The CDR3 runs 13 residues.

CDR3 bases: TGTGCCAGCAGCTTAATCGCTAGCGGCACCGGGGAGCTGTTTTTT. Encoded protein: CASSLIASGTGELFF. The V call is TRBV7-3, the J call TRBJ2-2; the match to TRBD2 covers 7 bases. The CDR3 is 15 residues long. Germline lookup yields CDR1 SGHTA and CDR2 FQGTGA. Trimming cost V 1 base and J 4 bases; bases outside gene matches: 3.

The genes are TRBV5-4 and TRBJ1-2; 11 nucleotides match TRBD1. Trimming took 3 bases from V and 7 from J; bases not matched to a gene: 8. CDR1 and CDR2 from the germline V gene are SGHNT and YYREEE (reference sequence). This CDR3 has 15 amino acids. The CDR3 sequence is CASSWRTGGASGYTF. As DNA, the CDR3 is TGTGCCAGCAGCTGGAGGACAGGGGGCGCGTCTGGCTACACCTTC.

V usage is TRBV27 and J usage is TRBJ1-4; D remains ambiguous. V lost 4 bases, J lost 0 bases, and 6 bases lay in between. CDR1 and CDR2 (germline): MNHEY, SMNVEV (reference sequence). There are 14 residues in the CDR3. The CDR3 DNA reads TGTGCCAGCAGTTCCCCATCAACTAATGAAAAACTGTTTTTT. Translating it yields CASSSPSTNEKLFF. Complete variable domain (other parts from reference TRBV27 and TRBJ1-4): EAQVTQNPRYLITVTGKKLTVTCSQNMNHEYMSWYRQDPGLGLRQIYYSMNVEVTDKGDVPEGYKVSRKEKRNFPLILESPSPNQTSLYFCASSSPSTNEKLFFGSGTQLSVL.

CDR3 nucleotides: TGTGCCAGTAGTATATTTACAGGGGGCCAGGGCACTGAAGCTTTCTTT. It translates to CASSIFTGGQGTEAFF. The chain combines TRBV19 with TRBJ1-1; TRBD1 matches 9 bases. Germline-derived CDR1 and CDR2 are LNHDA and SQIVND (reference sequence). J gave up 4 bases and V 2 bases, and 8 bases lay outside the gene matches. The CDR3 length is 16 residues.